A selection of T cell receptor beta chains follows, all from one sample in a study of blood T cell repertoires in COVID-19. The assay was immunoSEQ multiplex PCR, and TCRdb's table has in-frame clones only and misses some. The sample lists around 190,000 clones; over 75% were seen once. Input material: PBMCs or T cells enriched from blood (not recorded which). The receptors come from a woman under 30 who had recovered from COVID-19. Each CDR3 is given with its conserved first and last residue. The D gene is left open where the match is weak. The size entry is marked missing in some rows and otherwise reads once, few, many or a size class.

V gene	CDR3 length	D gene	clone size	J gene	CDR3 DNA	CDR3 protein
TRBV28	17	TRBD1	.	TRBJ2-1	TGTGCCAGCAGTTTCGACAGGGGGCGTAACTCCTACAATGAGCAGTTCTTC	CASSFDRGRNSYNEQFF
TRBV27	11	.	.	TRBJ1-1	TGTGCCAGCAGTGACGACTACGGAGCTTTCTTT	CASSDDYGAFF
TRBV6-2/TRBV6-3	13	.	.	TRBJ1-5	TGTGCCAGCAGTTACCGGGAGAATCAGCCCCAGCATTTT	CASSYRENQPQHF
TRBV28	14	.	.	TRBJ2-7	TGTGCCAGCAGTCCCATTACAGGGTCCTACGAGCAGTACTTC	CASSPITGSYEQYF
TRBV24-1	16	.	.	TRBJ2-3	TGTGCCACCAGTGATTCCATTGACAGGGAGGCAGATACGCAGTATTTT	CATSDSIDREADTQYF
TRBV4-1	14	.	many	TRBJ2-3	TGCGCCAGCAGCCAAGATTCCAACACAGATACGCAGTATTTT	CASSQDSNTDTQYF
TRBV18	14	TRBD2	.	TRBJ2-7	TGTGCCAGCTCTCCCTTCGCGGGGGGAGACGAGCAGTACTTC	CASSPFAGGDEQYF
TRBV5-1	16	.	.	TRBJ2-7	TGCGCCAGCAGCTTGGAGGGGGGGTTCAGCTCCTACGAGCAGTACTTC	CASSLEGGFSSYEQYF
TRBV19	16	.	.	TRBJ1-1	TGTGCCAGTAGTTCCGAGCCCGGGAGGGATCTCTGGGAAGCTTTCTTT	CASSSEPGRDLWEAFF
TRBV5-4	16	TRBD1	.	TRBJ2-7	TGTGCCAGCAGCTTGGCCGGGACAGGGCGGACCTACGAGCAGTACTTC	CASSLAGTGRTYEQYF
TRBV2	13	.	.	TRBJ2-7	TGTGCCAGCACTAAGGGACTCCTCTACGAGCAGTACTTC	CASTKGLLYEQYF
TRBV3-1/TRBV3-2	15	.	.	TRBJ2-7	TGTGCCAGCAGCCAAGTCAGGCAGGTCACCTACGGGCAGTACTTC	CASSQVRQVTYGQYF
TRBV9	12	.	.	TRBJ2-2	TGTGCCAGCAGCCCCCTTCCCGGGGAGCTGTTTTTT	CASSPLPGELFF
TRBV5-1	15	TRBD1	.	TRBJ2-7	TGCGCCAGCAGCTCCGAACTAGGACAGGGTAAAGCGCAGTACTTC	CASSSELGQGKAQYF
TRBV27	14	TRBD1	.	TRBJ2-7	TGTGCCAGCAGCTGGGACAGAGGAAAGTACGAGCAGTACTTC	CASSWDRGKYEQYF
TRBV15	15	.	.	TRBJ1-1	TGTGCCACCAGCACCCGACTGAGTTCGAACACTGAAGCTTTCTTT	CATSTRLSSNTEAFF
TRBV19	11	TRBD1	once	TRBJ1-2	TGTGCCAGGACAGGGGGCTATGGCTACACCTTC	CARTGGYGYTF
TRBV28	11	.	.	TRBJ2-5	TGTGCCAGCAGTCTTCAAGAGACCCAGTACTTC	CASSLQETQYF
TRBV7-8	15	.	.	TRBJ2-1	TGTGCCAGCAGGAAACCGGCCGGGGGTCCGAATGAGCAGTTCTTC	CASRKPAGGPNEQFF
TRBV18	14	.	.	TRBJ1-2	TGTGCCAGCTCACCGTCGGAAGGAGCCTATGGCTACACCTTC	CASSPSEGAYGYTF
TRBV5-6	18	TRBD2	.	TRBJ2-3	TGTGCCAGCAGCATATATAGCGGGGGGTCTATTAGATTAGATACGCAGTATTTT	CASSIYSGGSIRLDTQYF
TRBV3-1/TRBV3-2	14	TRBD2	.	TRBJ2-7	TGTGCCAGCAGCCAAGACGGGGGGGTCTTCGAGCAGTACTTC	CASSQDGGVFEQYF
TRBV27	14	TRBD1	.	TRBJ2-1	TGTGCCAGCAGTCCGGGACAGGGATACAATGAGCAGTTCTTC	CASSPGQGYNEQFF
TRBV28	12	.	once	TRBJ2-2	TGTGCCAGCGAAGCCAACACCGGGGAGCTGTTTTTT	CASEANTGELFF
TRBV2	13	.	.	TRBJ2-3	TGTGCCAGCAGAGGAGACAGCACAGATACGCAGTATTTT	CASRGDSTDTQYF
TRBV7-8	17	.	few	TRBJ2-2	TGTGCCAGCAGCTTAGGAGATCTGAGCTACGGGGGCGGGGAGCTGTTTTTT	CASSLGDLSYGGGELFF
TRBV13	16	.	once	TRBJ2-7	TGTGCCAGCAGCTTCGGGGGGCAGACCTATACCCACGAGCAGTACTTC	CASSFGGQTYTHEQYF
TRBV7-2	12	TRBD1	.	TRBJ1-2	TGTGCCAGCGGGGACAGGGTGGGAGGCTACACCTTC	CASGDRVGGYTF
TRBV19	14	TRBD2	.	TRBJ2-3	TGTGCCAGTAGATTAGCGCGGGGGACAGATACGCAGTATTTT	CASRLARGTDTQYF
TRBV15	17	TRBD2	.	TRBJ2-1	TGTGCCACCAGGAAAGGAGTGTCGGGACTAGCATTCAATGAGCAGTTCTTC	CATRKGVSGLAFNEQFF
TRBV21-1	16	.	.	TRBJ1-4	TGTGCCAGCAGCCAAAAGGGAGGGGCAACTAATGAAAAACTGTTTTTT	CASSQKGGATNEKLFF
TRBV10-3	13	TRBD1	.	TRBJ1-5	TGTGCCATCATGGACAGGGAGAGGCAGCCCCAGCATTTT	CAIMDRERQPQHF
TRBV30	16	TRBD2	.	TRBJ2-7	TGTGCCTGGCACAACCTGGGGACTAGCGGACGCTACGAGCAGTACTTC	CAWHNLGTSGRYEQYF
TRBV6-5	14	TRBD2	few	TRBJ2-7	TGTGCCACCTCCCTTGAGGGAGGGCCTTACGAGCAGTACTTC	CATSLEGGPYEQYF
TRBV7-2	15	TRBD2	.	TRBJ2-3	TGTGCCAGCAGCCTAGGACTAGCGGGAGCAGATACGCAGTATTTT	CASSLGLAGADTQYF
TRBV5-8	15	TRBD2	.	TRBJ2-1	TGTGCCAGCACCCGAGGGACTAGCGGAGGGAATGAGCAGTTCTTC	CASTRGTSGGNEQFF
TRBV4-1	15	TRBD1	.	TRBJ1-4	TGCGCCAGCAGCCAAGAGGGACAGGGGAATGAAAAACTGTTTTTT	CASSQEGQGNEKLFF
TRBV25-1	16	.	.	TRBJ2-7	TGTGCCAGCGGGGCGAGGGGGTCCGGGGCGGGTGATGAGCAGTACTTC	CASGARGSGAGDEQYF
TRBV29-1	13	.	.	TRBJ2-1	TGCAGCGTGGCCGGGAGAGTCCCCAATGAGCAGTTCTTC	CSVAGRVPNEQFF
TRBV7-9	16	.	.	TRBJ2-1	TGTGCCAGCAGCTCCCTCGCCGGGAACGAATACAATGAGCAGTTCTTC	CASSSLAGNEYNEQFF
TRBV5-1	14	TRBD1	.	TRBJ2-5	TGCGCCAGCAGCTCGAGTCAGGGGGCGCCGACCCAGTACTTC	CASSSSQGAPTQYF
TRBV19	15	TRBD1	.	TRBJ1-1	TGTGCCAGTAGGTGGACAGGGCCTTTGAACACTGAAGCTTTCTTT	CASRWTGPLNTEAFF